This T cell receptor beta chain is drawn from a study of CD8 T cells in ankylosing spondylitis. This clonotype counts as medium-sized. TCRdb independently ran MiXCR on the 5' RACE reads; one entry per CDR3 protein. The table has several thousand distinct CDR3 sequences, approximately 2.3% seen once. This TCR derives from a male donor with ankylosing spondylitis or in good health (not recorded which). The material sequenced was blood, either unsorted or a sorted T cell fraction (not recorded which).

The DNA for the CDR3 is TGTGCCAGCAGCCCGACTAGCGGAGCGAACAATGAGCAGTTCTTC. Translating it yields CASSPTSGANNEQFF. The chain links TRBV9 to TRBJ2-1; 9 bases are shared with TRBD2. V was clipped by 4 bases and J by 5 bases; unmatched bases: 7. The CDR3 sequence is 15 residues long. Germline CDR1 reads SGDLS; CDR2 reads YYNGEE.